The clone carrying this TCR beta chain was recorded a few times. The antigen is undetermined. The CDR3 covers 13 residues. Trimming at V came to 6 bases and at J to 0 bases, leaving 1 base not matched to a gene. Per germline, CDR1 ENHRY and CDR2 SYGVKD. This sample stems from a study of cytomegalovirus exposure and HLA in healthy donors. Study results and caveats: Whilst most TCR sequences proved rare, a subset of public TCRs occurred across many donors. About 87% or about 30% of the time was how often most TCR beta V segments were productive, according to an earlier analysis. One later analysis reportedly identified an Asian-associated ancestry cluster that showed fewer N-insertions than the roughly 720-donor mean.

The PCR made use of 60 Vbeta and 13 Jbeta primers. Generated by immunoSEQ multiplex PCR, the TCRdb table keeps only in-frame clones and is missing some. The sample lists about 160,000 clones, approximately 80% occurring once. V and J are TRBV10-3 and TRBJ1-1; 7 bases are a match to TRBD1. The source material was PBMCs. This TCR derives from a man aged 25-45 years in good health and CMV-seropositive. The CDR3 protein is CAIRGQVNTEAFF. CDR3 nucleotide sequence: TGTGCCATCAGAGGACAGGTGAACACTGAAGCTTTCTTT.